The 32 T cell receptor beta chains below all came from one sample that was sequenced in a study of CD8 T cells in ankylosing spondylitis. TCRdb called the 5' RACE reads again in MiXCR, with one record for every CDR3 protein. The table includes 200,000 to 250,000 distinct CDR3 sequences, 7.3% detected once. Their antigens are not known. Study results and caveats: What seemed typical of ankylosing spondylitis blood was a TCR beta motif built from roughly eight highly homologous variants.

The specimen was blood, either unsorted or a sorted T cell fraction (not recorded which). All receptors derive from a male donor with ankylosing spondylitis.

This clonotype was counted many times. V is TRBV5-1 and J is TRBJ2-3, with D possibly being TRBD1 or TRBD2 (5 bases each). V dropped 4 bases and J dropped 0 bases, with 12 bases sitting between them. This CDR3 is 15 amino acids long. CDR1 SGHRS and CDR2 YFSETQ come from the germline V gene. CDR3 sequence (DNA): TGCGCCAGCAGCGGGGGATACTCTAGCACAGATACGCAGTATTTT. Its translation is CASSGGYSSTDTQYF.

This clonotype occurred many times. This chain links TRBV7-8 with TRBJ2-7; TRBD1 agrees at 8 bases. J gave up 0 bases and V 5 bases, and 6 bases lay outside the gene matches. Per germline, CDR1 SGHVS and CDR2 FQNEAQ. The CDR3 runs to 15 residues. The CDR3 nucleotides read TGTGCCAGCAGCCTGCAGGACAGGGCCTCCTACGAGCAGTACTTC. It translates to CASSLQDRASYEQYF. Full variable domain (outside the CDR3, taken from reference TRBV7-8 and TRBJ2-7): GAGVSQSPRYKVAKRGQDVALRCDPISGHVSLFWYQQALGQGPEFLTYFQNEAQLDKSGLPSDRFFAERPEGSVSTLKIQRTQQEDSAVYLCASSLQDRASYEQYFGPGTRLTVT.

Ten or more counts support this clonotype. The V gene is TRBV6-5, the J gene TRBJ1-2; a possible D gene is TRBD1 (5 bases). The V end lost 2 bases, the J end lost 1 base, and 8 bases lay between the germline ends. This CDR3 contains 14 residues. The V gene's germline CDR1 is MNHEY and CDR2 SVGAGI. The DNA for the CDR3 is TGTGCCAGCAGTTACCAGGGAAATAACTATGGCTACACCTTC. Its translation is CASSYQGNNYGYTF.

Details on this clonotype: The germline gene is not matched at one end of the junction; a read error may be the cause. This chain links TRBV10-3 with TRBJ2-3; 10 positions match TRBD2. Germline V lookup: CDR1 ENHRY, CDR2 SYGVKD. The CDR3 has 15 amino acids. The CDR3 region is CTIGLAEDSTDTQYF. CDR3 DNA: TGTACCATCGGACTAGCGGAAGATAGCACAGATACCCAGTATTTT.

This clonotype was recorded many times. The chain combines TRBV29-1 with TRBJ2-7, with 10 bases lining up with TRBD2. The CDR3 totals 16 residues. Germline V gene data show CDR1 as SQVTM and CDR2 as ANQGSEA. The junction had 7 bases not matched to a gene; V was cut back by 1 base and J by 1 base. In nucleotides, the CDR3 is TGCAGCGTTGAAGTCCCTAGCGGGAGTACGTCCTACGAGCAGTACTTC. Protein sequence: CSVEVPSGSTSYEQYF.

There are many counts of this clonotype. The V gene is TRBV29-1, the J gene TRBJ2-1, with 8 bases identical to TRBD1. This CDR3 is 13 amino acids long. CDR1 and CDR2 (germline): SQVTM, ANQGSEA. V shed 6 bases and J 7 bases; nucleotides not matched to a gene: 8. CDR3 in amino acids: CSVTGTGRNEQFF. In nucleotides, the CDR3 is TGCAGCGTAACCGGGACAGGACGGAATGAGCAGTTCTTC.

This clonotype appeared many times. The chain is built from TRBV4-3 and TRBJ1-5, with TRBD1 matching 7 bases. Germline V gives CDR1 LGHNA, CDR2 YSLEER. Trimming took 0 bases from V and 6 from J; bases not matched to a gene: 2. The CDR3 has 14 residues. The CDR3 DNA reads as TGCGCCAGCAGCCAAGACACAGGGGTTCAGCCCCAGCATTTT. The encoded protein is CASSQDTGVQPQHF.

This clonotype was recorded a few times. A much larger clonotype is one base distant, so this may be a read error. The chain combines TRBV20-1 with TRBJ2-3; D is ambiguous. Germline V gene data show CDR1 as DFQATT and CDR2 as SNEGSKA (reference sequence). The CDR3 runs 19 residues. The CDR3 spells CCARDLGSRAASQLDTQYF. CDR3 bases: TGCTGTGCTAGAGATTTGGGCAGTAGGGCAGCTTCACAGCTAGATACGCAGTATTTT.

For this clonotype: A read error is possible here, since a much larger clone lies one base away. The genes are TRBV4-3 and TRBJ2-3; 7 positions match TRBD2. Losses at the gene ends were 2 bases for V and 4 bases for J; bases not matched to a gene: 9. The CDR3 extends over 16 amino acids. Germline CDR1 and CDR2: LGHNA and YSLEER. CDR3 nucleotide sequence: TGCGCCAGCAGCCAACATACGGGGGGAAACTCAGATACGCAGTATTTT. Amino acids: CASSQHTGGNSDTQYF.

This clonotype has at least ten counts. This chain uses TRBV27 with TRBJ2-1; D remains ambiguous. CDR3 length: 12 amino acids. Trimming removed 2 bases at V and 9 bases at J, with 8 bases between. Germline lookup yields CDR1 MNHEY and CDR2 SMNVEV (reference sequence). CDR3 DNA sequence: TGTGCCAGCAGTTTAAACGGCGGTGAGCAGTTCTTC. It specifies CASSLNGGEQFF.

This clonotype was recorded many times. The V gene is TRBV6-1, the J gene TRBJ1-2; D unresolved. The length of the CDR3 is 11 residues. Germline-derived CDR1 and CDR2 are MNHNS and SASEGT. V was cut by 7 bases and J by 6 bases, with 9 bases left in between. The CDR3: CASILVHGYTF. The CDR3 bases are TGTGCCAGCATCCTTGTTCATGGCTACACCTTC.

Many counts were recorded for this clonotype. V usage is TRBV7-2 and J usage is TRBJ2-1; unclear D gene. V was clipped by 4 bases and J by 14 bases, with 15 bases between them. Germline lookup yields CDR1 SGHTA and CDR2 FQGNSA. This CDR3 is 12 amino acids long. The DNA of the CDR3 is TGTGCCAGCAGCTGGAGTGGGCCCGGAGAGTTCTTC. This gives the protein CASSWSGPGEFF. The variable domain in full, with the rest retrieved from reference TRBV7-2 and TRBJ2-1, is GAGVSQSPSNKVTEKGKDVELRCDPISGHTALYWYRQSLGQGLEFLIYFQGNSAPDKSGLPSDRFSAERTGGSVSTLTIQRTQQEDSAVYLCASSWSGPGEFFGPGTRLTVL.

This clonotype was seen a few times. The rearrangement uses TRBV4-3 and TRBJ2-2; 8 bases align to TRBD1. The V gene end was trimmed by 6 bases and the J gene end by 0 bases; junction bases not matched to a gene: 6. CDR3 size: 16 residues. From germline, CDR1 is LGHNA and CDR2 YSLEER. In nucleotides, the CDR3 is TGCGCCAGCAGAGCAGGGGGCACTTCGAACACCGGGGAGCTGTTTTTT. Its translation is CASRAGGTSNTGELFF.

This clonotype occurred many times. The rearrangement links TRBV12-3 or TRBV12-4 to TRBJ1-1; D unresolved. The CDR3 runs 14 residues. V gave up 3 bases and J gave up 1 base, with 9 bases separating them. Here the CDR3 reads CASSFTKGNTEAFF. The CDR3 region has the DNA TGTGCCAGCAGTTTTACGAAGGGGAACACTGAAGCTTTCTTT.

This clonotype has at least ten counts. This chain connects TRBV12-3 or TRBV12-4 to TRBJ1-1, with TRBD1 matching 8 bases. The CDR3 is 12 residues long. V lost 6 bases and J lost 5; bases outside the gene matches: 2. The chain's CDR3 is CASSQGATEAFF. In DNA, the CDR3 is TGTGCCAGCAGCCAGGGGGCTACTGAAGCTTTCTTT.

Only a few counts were recorded for this clonotype. J is TRBJ2-2 and V is TRBV24-1, with D unclear. The CDR3 is 12 residues long. The V gene lost 6 bases and the J gene lost 7 bases, with 8 bases spanning the gap. Germline V gene sequence: CDR1 KGHDR, CDR2 SFDVKD. The CDR3 DNA follows: TGTGCCACCAGTATGCTCGGCGGGGAGCTGTTTTTT. Its protein is CATSMLGGELFF.

V is TRBV19 and J is TRBJ2-1; 11 positions match TRBD2. J was trimmed by 3 bases and V by 7 bases; bases with no gene match: 8. Germline loops: CDR1 LNHDA, CDR2 SQIVND (reference sequence). The CDR3 spans 16 residues. For the CDR3, the DNA is TGTGCCAGTACGTTAGCGGGAGGGGCTTACTACAATGAGCAGTTCTTC. Its protein is CASTLAGGAYYNEQFF.

CDR3 DNA sequence: TGTGCCAGCAGCTTAGCGGAGACTGGCGGCCGTCTTAACACAGATACGCAGTATTTT. Amino acid sequence: CASSLAETGGRLNTDTQYF. This chain links TRBV7-2 with TRBJ2-3, with D unclear. The CDR3 covers 19 residues. V gave up 0 bases and J gave up 2 bases, with 21 bases separating them. The germline V gene has CDR1 SGHTA and CDR2 FQGNSA.

The table lists this clonotype with many counts. The genes are TRBV4-3 and TRBJ2-1; 11 positions agree with TRBD1. Germline V gene sequence: CDR1 LGHNA, CDR2 YSLEER. The CDR3 extends over 16 amino acids. The V and J ends lost 2 bases and 3 bases, in that order; junction bases with no gene match: 3. CDR3 nucleotides: TGCGCCAGCAGCCAATCCGGGACAGGGGGCTACAATGAGCAGTTCTTC. This encodes CASSQSGTGGYNEQFF.

CDR3 bases: TGTGCCAGCAGCAACCTGGTACTCGGGGCCTACGAGCAGTACTTC. It yields the protein CASSNLVLGAYEQYF. The chain combines TRBV11-2 with TRBJ2-7; D possibly corresponds to TRBD2 (5 bases). The germline CDR1 and CDR2 sequences are SGHAT and FQNNGV. The germline V and J ends were trimmed by 5 bases and 2 bases, with 16 bases remaining between them. The CDR3 has 15 amino acids. The full variable domain, completed using reference TRBV11-2 and TRBJ2-7, is EAGVAQSPRYKIIEKRQSVAFWCNPISGHATLYWYQQILGQGPKLLIQFQNNGVVDDSQLPKDRFSAERLKGVDSTLKIQPAKLEDSAVYLCASSNLVLGAYEQYFGPGTRLTVT.

This clonotype was found a few times. CDR3 sequence (DNA): TGCAGCGCCGTCGTAATCGGAACCCAGTACTTC. It specifies CSAVVIGTQYF. The chain carries TRBV29-1 and TRBJ2-5; no clear D. Per germline, CDR1 SQVTM and CDR2 ANQGSEA. The V end lost 7 bases, the J end lost 8 bases, and 14 bases lay between the germline ends. The CDR3 sequence is 11 residues long.

This clonotype was seen repeatedly, ten times or more. The V call is TRBV20-1, the J call TRBJ2-7, with 7 positions matching TRBD1. The length of the CDR3 is 13 residues. Germline CDR1 and CDR2: DFQATT and SNEGSKA (reference sequence). The V segment lost 1 base and the J segment 5 bases; nucleotides outside the gene matches: 5. CDR3 in DNA: TGCAGTGCTAGAGGACAGGGCGCGCACGAGCAGTACTTC. Residues: CSARGQGAHEQYF.

The V call is TRBV4-2, the J call TRBJ1-1, with TRBD1 matching 9 bases. In germline, CDR1 is LGHNA, CDR2 YNFKEQ. CDR3 length equals 17 residues. The V and J ends lost 4 bases and 1 base, in that order; junction bases with no gene match: 10. In nucleotides, the CDR3 is TGTGCCAGCAGCCCTAGGGACAGGGAGTTCGGGAACACTGAAGCTTTCTTT. The encoded protein is CASSPRDREFGNTEAFF.

V gene TRBV30 combines with J gene TRBJ1-5, with D possibly TRBD1 on 6 matching bases. Germline V CDR1 and CDR2: GTSNPN, SVGIG (reference sequence). V lost 2 bases and J lost 6, with 8 bases in between. The CDR3 covers 12 residues. CDR3 nucleotides: TGTGCCTGGAGTAAGGGGGTTCAGCCCCAGCATTTT. Translation: CAWSKGVQPQHF.

This clonotype came up a few times. This chain links TRBV4-2 with TRBJ1-1; D call uncertain. V was pared by 4 bases and J by 4 bases, with 19 bases between. The CDR3 sequence is 16 residues long. Per the germline V gene, CDR1 is LGHNA and CDR2 is YNFKEQ. The DNA of the CDR3 is TGTGCCAGCAGCCCCCTTGACACAGCCCCGGGCACTGAAGCTTTCTTT. Translation gives CASSPLDTAPGTEAFF.

The sample holds many counts of this clonotype. V and J are TRBV7-6 and TRBJ2-1; the D gene is possibly TRBD2 (5 bases). The CDR3 length is 16 residues. CDR1 SGHVS and CDR2 FNYEAQ come from the germline V gene. Between the trimmed V and J ends, which lost 5 bases and 1 base, there was a span of 15 bases. The CDR3 bases are TGTGCCAGCAGCCTCACGGACTTAGCTTCCTACAATGAGCAGTTCTTC. Amino acids: CASSLTDLASYNEQFF.

Remarks on this clonotype: A read error may be the cause here, since a much bigger clone is one base away. The chain uses TRBV27 and TRBJ2-1; TRBD1 matches at 11 bases. Germline trimming cut 7 bases from V and 6 bases from J; bases unmatched to any gene: 8. The length of the CDR3 is 15 residues. Germline V gene lookup returns CDR1 MNHEY and CDR2 SMNVEV (reference sequence). The CDR3 nucleotides are TGTGCCAGCAACCCAGGACAGGGGGCGACCAATGAGCAGTTCTTC. It yields the protein CASNPGQGATNEQFF.

The CDR3 loop is CASAYRNTGELFF. CDR3 DNA sequence: TGTGCCAGCGCCTACCGGAACACCGGGGAGCTGTTTTTT. The chain links TRBV5-6 to TRBJ2-2; D is uncertain. Per germline, CDR1 SGHDT and CDR2 YYEEEE. This CDR3 has 13 residues. The germline V and J ends were trimmed by 7 bases and 1 base, with 8 bases remaining between them.

V usage is TRBV13 and J usage is TRBJ2-5; TRBD1 matches 10 bases. Looked up from germline, CDR1 is PRHDT and CDR2 is FYEKMQ (reference sequence). The CDR3 totals 15 residues. The ends lost 5 bases at V and 7 bases at J; junction bases unmatched: 10. The chain's CDR3 is CASSRDRGPPGTQYF. DNA of the CDR3: TGTGCCAGCAGCCGGGACAGGGGACCCCCGGGGACCCAGTACTTC.

This clonotype was picked up many times. The rearrangement uses TRBV29-1 and TRBJ2-7; D uncertain. Between the trimmed V and J ends, which lost 7 bases and 3 bases, there was a span of 13 bases. There are 12 residues in the CDR3. CDR1 SQVTM and CDR2 ANQGSEA come from the germline V gene. The CDR3 spells CSANGQSYEQYF. DNA for the CDR3: TGCAGCGCCAACGGGCAGAGCTACGAGCAGTACTTC.

This clonotype was seen at least ten times. This rearrangement joins TRBV28 to TRBJ2-3; no firm D call. CDR1 is MDHEN and CDR2 is SYDVKM in the germline V gene. The length of the CDR3 is 14 residues. The V end lost 5 bases, the J end lost 2 bases, and 11 bases lay between the germline ends. The CDR3 DNA follows: TGTGCCAGCAGTATAACACGGAACACAGATACGCAGTATTTT. This codes for CASSITRNTDTQYF.

This clonotype has ten or more counts. This chain links TRBV7-2 with TRBJ2-1; D gene ambiguous. Germline CDR1 reads SGHTA; CDR2 reads FQGNSA. This CDR3 is 15 amino acids long. Trimming left V 1 base short and J 0 bases short, with 7 bases between. CDR3 bases: TGTGCCAGCAGCTTAGTTAGAAGCTCCTACAATGAGCAGTTCTTC. Its protein product is CASSLVRSSYNEQFF.